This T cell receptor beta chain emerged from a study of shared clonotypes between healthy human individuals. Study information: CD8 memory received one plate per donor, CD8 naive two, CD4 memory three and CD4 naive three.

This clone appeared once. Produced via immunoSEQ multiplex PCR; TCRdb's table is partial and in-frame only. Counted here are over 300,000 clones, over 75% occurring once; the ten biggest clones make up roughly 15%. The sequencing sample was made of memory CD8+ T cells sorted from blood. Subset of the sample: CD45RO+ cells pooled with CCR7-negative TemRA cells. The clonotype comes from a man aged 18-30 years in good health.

CDR3 in amino acids: CASRLPRPRLNQETQYF. CDR3 in DNA: TGTGCCAGCAGACTTCCTAGACCCCGACTGAACCAAGAGACCCAGTACTTC. The V and J genes are TRBV2 and TRBJ2-5, with no clear D. Germline V CDR1 and CDR2: SNHLY, FYNNEI. The CDR3 runs 17 residues. The germline V and J ends were trimmed by 6 bases and 0 bases, with 20 bases remaining between them.